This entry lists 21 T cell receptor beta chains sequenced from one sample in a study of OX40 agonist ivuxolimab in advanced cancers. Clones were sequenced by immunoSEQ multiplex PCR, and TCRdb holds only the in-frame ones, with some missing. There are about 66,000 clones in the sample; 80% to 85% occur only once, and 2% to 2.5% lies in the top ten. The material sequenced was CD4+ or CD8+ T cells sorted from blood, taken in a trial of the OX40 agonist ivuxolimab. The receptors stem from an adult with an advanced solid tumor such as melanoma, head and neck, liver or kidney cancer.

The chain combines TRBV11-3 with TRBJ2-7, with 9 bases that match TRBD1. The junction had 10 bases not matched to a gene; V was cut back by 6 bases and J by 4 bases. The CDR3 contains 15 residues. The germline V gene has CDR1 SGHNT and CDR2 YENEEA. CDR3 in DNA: TGTGCCAGCAGGAGGCTTGGACAGGGGTTGTACGAGCAGTACTTC. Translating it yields CASRRLGQGLYEQYF.

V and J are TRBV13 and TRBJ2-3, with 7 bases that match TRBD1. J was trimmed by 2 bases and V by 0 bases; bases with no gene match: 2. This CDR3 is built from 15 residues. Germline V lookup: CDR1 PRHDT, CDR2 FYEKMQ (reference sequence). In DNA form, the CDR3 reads TGTGCCAGCAGCTTAGGGACAGGGTTCACAGATACGCAGTATTTT. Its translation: CASSLGTGFTDTQYF.

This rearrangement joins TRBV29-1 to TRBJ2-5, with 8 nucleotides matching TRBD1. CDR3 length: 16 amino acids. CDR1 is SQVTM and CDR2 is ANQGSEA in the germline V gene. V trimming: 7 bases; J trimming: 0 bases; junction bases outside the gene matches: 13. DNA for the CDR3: TGCAGCGCCGTCCCGGGACAGGATCCGTACCAAGAGACCCAGTACTTC. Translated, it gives CSAVPGQDPYQETQYF.

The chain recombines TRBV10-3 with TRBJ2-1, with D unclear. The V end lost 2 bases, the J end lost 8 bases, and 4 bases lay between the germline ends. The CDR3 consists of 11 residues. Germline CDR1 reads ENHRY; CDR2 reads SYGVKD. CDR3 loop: CAISEGDEQFF. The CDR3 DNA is TGTGCCATCAGTGAGGGGGATGAGCAGTTCTTC.

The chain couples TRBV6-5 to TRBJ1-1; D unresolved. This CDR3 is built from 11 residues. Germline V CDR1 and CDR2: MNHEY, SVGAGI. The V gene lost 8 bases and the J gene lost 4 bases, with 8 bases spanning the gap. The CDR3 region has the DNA TGTGCCAGCTCGGCACGCACTGAAGCTTTCTTT. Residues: CASSARTEAFF.

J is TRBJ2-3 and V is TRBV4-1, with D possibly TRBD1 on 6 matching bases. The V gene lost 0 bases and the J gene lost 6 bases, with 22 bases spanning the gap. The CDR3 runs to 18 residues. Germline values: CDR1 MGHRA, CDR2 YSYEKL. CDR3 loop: CASSQDSWGRTGRDTQYF. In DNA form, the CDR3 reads TGCGCCAGCAGCCAAGATTCGTGGGGGCGGACCGGCAGGGATACGCAGTATTTT.

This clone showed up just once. CDR3 sequence reads: CASRAMDRGVTEAFF. The CDR3 nucleotides read TGTGCCAGCAGGGCGATGGACAGGGGTGTCACTGAAGCTTTCTTT. This rearrangement joins TRBV2 to TRBJ1-1, with 9 bases matching TRBD1. V was clipped by 6 bases and J by 4 bases; unmatched bases: 9. The germline V gene has CDR1 SNHLY and CDR2 FYNNEI. The length of the CDR3 is 15 residues.

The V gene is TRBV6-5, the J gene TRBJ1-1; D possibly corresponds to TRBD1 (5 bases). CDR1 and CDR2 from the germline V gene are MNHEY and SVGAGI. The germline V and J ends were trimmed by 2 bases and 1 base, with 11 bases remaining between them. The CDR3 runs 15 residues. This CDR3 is CASSYLQTANTEAFF. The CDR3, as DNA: TGTGCCAGCAGTTACCTTCAGACAGCGAACACTGAAGCTTTCTTT.

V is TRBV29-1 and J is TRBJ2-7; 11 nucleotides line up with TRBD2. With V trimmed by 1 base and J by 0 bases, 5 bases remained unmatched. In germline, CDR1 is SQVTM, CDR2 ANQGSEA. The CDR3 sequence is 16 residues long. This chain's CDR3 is CSVEVPTSGNSYEQYF. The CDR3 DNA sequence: TGCAGCGTTGAAGTTCCGACTAGCGGGAACTCCTACGAGCAGTACTTC.

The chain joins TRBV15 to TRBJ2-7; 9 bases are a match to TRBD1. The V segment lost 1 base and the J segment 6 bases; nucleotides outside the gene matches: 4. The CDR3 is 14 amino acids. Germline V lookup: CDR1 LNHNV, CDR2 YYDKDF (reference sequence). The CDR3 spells CATSRGGQGREQYF. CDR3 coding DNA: TGTGCCACCAGCAGAGGAGGACAGGGGCGCGAGCAGTACTTC.

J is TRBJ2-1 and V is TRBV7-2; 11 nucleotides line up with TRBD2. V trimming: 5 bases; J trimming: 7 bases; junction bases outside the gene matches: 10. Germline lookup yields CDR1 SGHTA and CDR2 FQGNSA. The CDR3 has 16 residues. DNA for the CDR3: TGTGCCAGCAGCAAGAAGGGACTAGCGGCCAAGAATGAGCAGTTCTTC. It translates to CASSKKGLAAKNEQFF.

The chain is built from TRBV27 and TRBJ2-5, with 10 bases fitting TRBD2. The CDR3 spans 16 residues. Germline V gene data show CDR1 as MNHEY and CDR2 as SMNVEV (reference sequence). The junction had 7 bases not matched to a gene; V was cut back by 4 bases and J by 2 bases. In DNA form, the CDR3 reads TGTGCCAGCAGTTCGGTCGGACTAGCGGATCAAGAGACCCAGTACTTC. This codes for CASSSVGLADQETQYF.

CDR3 DNA sequence: TGTGCCAGCAGCTTGGGACCGGGACTAGCGGCCTACAATGAGCAGTTCTTC. This sequence encodes CASSLGPGLAAYNEQFF. The chain is built from TRBV11-3 and TRBJ2-1, with TRBD2 identical over 11 bases. V dropped 3 bases and J dropped 2; count of bases not matched to a gene: 6. The CDR3 contains 17 residues. Germline lookup yields CDR1 SGHNT and CDR2 YENEEA.

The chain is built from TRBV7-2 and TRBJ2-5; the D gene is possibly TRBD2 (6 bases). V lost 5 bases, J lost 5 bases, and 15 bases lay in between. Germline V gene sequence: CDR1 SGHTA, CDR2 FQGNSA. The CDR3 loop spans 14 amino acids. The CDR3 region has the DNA TGTGCCAGCAGCGCCGTTGTGGGGGGTGAGACCCAGTACTTC. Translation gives CASSAVVGGETQYF.

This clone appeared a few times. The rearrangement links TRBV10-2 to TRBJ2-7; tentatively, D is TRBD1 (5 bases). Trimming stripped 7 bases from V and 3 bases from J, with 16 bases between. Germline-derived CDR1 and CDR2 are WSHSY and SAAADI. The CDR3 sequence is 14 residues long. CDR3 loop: CASIGVDRSYEQYF. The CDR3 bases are TGCGCCAGCATCGGTGTCGACAGAAGCTACGAGCAGTACTTC.

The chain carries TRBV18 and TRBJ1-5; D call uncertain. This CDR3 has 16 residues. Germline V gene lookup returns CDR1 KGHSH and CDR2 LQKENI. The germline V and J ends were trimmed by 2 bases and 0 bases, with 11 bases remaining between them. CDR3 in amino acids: CASSPGMRNSNQPQHF. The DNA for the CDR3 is TGTGCCAGCTCACCAGGGATGAGAAATAGCAATCAGCCCCAGCATTTT. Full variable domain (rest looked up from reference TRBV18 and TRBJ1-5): NAGVMQNPRHLVRRRGQEARLRCSPMKGHSHVYWYRQLPEEGLKFMVYLQKENIIDESGMPKERFSAEFPKEGPSILRIQQVVRGDSAAYFCASSPGMRNSNQPQHFGDGTRLSIL.

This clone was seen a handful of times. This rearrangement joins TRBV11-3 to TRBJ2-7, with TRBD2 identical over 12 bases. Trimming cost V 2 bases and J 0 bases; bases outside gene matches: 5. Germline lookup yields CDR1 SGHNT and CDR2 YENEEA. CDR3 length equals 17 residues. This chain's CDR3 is CASSLRTSGVSSYEQYF. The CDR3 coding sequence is TGTGCCAGCAGCTTAAGGACTAGCGGGGTAAGCTCCTACGAGCAGTACTTC.

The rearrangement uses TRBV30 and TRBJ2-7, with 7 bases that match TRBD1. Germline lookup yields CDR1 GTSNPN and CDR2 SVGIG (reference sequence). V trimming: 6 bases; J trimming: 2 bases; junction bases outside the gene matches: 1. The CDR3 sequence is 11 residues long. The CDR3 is CACQGAYEQYF. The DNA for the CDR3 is TGTGCCTGCCAGGGGGCCTACGAGCAGTACTTC.

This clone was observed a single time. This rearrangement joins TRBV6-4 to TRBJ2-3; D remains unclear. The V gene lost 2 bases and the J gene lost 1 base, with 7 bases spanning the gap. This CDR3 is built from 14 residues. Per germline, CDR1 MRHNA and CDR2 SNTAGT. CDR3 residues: CASSDGQGTDTQYF. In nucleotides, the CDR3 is TGTGCCAGCAGTGACGGCCAGGGCACAGATACGCAGTATTTT.

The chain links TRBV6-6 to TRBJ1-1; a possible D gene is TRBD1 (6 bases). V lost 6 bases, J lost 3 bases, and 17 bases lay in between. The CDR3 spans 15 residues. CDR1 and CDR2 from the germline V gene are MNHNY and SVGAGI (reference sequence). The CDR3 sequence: CASRTQQGSHTEAFF. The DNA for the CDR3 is TGTGCCAGCAGAACCCAACAGGGATCACACACTGAAGCTTTCTTT.

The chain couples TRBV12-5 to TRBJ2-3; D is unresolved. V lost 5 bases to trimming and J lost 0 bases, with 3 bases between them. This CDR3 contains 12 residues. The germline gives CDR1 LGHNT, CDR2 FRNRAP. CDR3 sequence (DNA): TGTGCTAGTGGTCCGAGCACAGATACGCAGTATTTT. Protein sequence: CASGPSTDTQYF.